The T cell receptor (beta chain) described here comes from a study of shared clonotypes between healthy human individuals. Study results and caveats: Expectations were that clonotype sharing among donors would be affected by sequencing depth. Non-shared clonotypes showed lower generation probabilities than clonotypes common to all four donors.

Original processing methods: From ImmunoSEQ came sequences covering only the junction and carrying no quality scores, so filtering differed. Clones were read by immunoSEQ multiplex PCR, and TCRdb kept only the in-frame ones, dropping some. That table gives V, J and clone size, and the DNA gave D and trimming. This table has fewer than 1.6 million clones, around 98.5% appearing once. A remark on this clone: Its specificity is unknown.

This TCR came from a man aged 25 to 40 in good health. The material sequenced was naive CD4+ T cells sorted from blood. Subset noted: CD45RA+ positively selected.

The CDR3 sequence is CRAGATDTQYF. CDR3 bases: TGCAGGGCGGGAGCGACAGATACGCAGTATTTT. The chain recombines TRBV20-1 with TRBJ2-3; 7 nucleotides match TRBD2. This CDR3 is built from 11 residues. Germline V lookup: CDR1 DFQATT, CDR2 SNEGSKA (reference sequence).